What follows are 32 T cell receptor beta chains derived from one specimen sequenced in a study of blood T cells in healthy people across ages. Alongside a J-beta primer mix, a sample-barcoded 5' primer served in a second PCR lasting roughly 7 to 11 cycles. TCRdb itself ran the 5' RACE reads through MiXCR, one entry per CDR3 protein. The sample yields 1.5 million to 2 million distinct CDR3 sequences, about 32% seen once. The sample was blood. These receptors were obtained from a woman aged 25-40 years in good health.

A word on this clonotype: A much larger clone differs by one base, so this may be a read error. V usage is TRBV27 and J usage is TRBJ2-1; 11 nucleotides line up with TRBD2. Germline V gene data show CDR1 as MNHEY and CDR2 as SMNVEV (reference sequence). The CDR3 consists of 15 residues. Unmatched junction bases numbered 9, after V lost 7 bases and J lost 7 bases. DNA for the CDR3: TGTGCCAGCACCCTGGATACTAGCGGGGGAAATGAGCAGTTCTTC. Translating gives CASTLDTSGGNEQFF.

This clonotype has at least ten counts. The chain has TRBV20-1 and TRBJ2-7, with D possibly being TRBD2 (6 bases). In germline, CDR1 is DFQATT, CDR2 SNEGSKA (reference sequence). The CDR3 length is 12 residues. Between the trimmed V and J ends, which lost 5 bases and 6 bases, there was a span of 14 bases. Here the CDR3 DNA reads TGCAGTGCTTCCTCGACTAGTTCCGAGCAGTACTTC. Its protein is CSASSTSSEQYF.

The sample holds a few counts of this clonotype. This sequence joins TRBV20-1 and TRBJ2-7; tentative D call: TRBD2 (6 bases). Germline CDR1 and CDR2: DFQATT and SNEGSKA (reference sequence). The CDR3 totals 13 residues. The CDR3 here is CSAGGLSSYEQYF. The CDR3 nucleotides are TGCAGCGCCGGGGGTTTGTCCTCCTACGAGCAGTACTTC.

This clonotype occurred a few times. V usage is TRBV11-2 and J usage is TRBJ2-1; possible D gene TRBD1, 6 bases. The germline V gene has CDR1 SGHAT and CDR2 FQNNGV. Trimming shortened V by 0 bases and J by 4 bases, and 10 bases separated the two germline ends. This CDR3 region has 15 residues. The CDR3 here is CASSLEPTGYNEQFF. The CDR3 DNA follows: TGTGCCAGCAGCTTAGAGCCGACAGGATACAATGAGCAGTTCTTC.

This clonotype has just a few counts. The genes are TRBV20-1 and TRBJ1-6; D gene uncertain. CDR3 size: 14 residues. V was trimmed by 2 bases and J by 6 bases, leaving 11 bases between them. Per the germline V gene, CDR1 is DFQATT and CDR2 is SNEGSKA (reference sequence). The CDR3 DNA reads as TGCAGTGCTAGATCCCTCGGCGGTAATTCACCCCTCCACTTT. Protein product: CSARSLGGNSPLHF.

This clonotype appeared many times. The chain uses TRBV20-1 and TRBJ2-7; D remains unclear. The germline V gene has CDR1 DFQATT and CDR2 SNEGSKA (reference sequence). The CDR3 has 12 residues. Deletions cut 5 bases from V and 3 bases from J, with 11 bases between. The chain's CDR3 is CSADKGGYEQYF. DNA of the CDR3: TGCAGTGCTGACAAAGGCGGCTACGAGCAGTACTTC.

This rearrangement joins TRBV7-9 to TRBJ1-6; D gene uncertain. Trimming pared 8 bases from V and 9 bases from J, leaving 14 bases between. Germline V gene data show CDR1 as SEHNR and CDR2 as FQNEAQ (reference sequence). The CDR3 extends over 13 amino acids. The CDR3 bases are TGTGCCAGCGAAGGCCCCCGAGGTTCACCCCTCCACTTT. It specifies CASEGPRGSPLHF.

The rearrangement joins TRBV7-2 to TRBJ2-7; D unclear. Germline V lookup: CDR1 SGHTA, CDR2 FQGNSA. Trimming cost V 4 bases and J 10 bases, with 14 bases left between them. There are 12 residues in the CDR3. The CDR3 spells CASSSSGILQYF. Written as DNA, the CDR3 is TGTGCCAGCAGCTCTTCCGGAATATTACAGTACTTC.

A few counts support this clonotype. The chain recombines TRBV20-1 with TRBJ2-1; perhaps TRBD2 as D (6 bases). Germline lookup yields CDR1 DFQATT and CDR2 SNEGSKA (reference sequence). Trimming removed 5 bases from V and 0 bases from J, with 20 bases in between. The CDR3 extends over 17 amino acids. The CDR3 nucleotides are TGCAGTGCTGAAGGCTTTGGCGGGAAGGGCTCCTACAATGAGCAGTTCTTC. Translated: CSAEGFGGKGSYNEQFF.

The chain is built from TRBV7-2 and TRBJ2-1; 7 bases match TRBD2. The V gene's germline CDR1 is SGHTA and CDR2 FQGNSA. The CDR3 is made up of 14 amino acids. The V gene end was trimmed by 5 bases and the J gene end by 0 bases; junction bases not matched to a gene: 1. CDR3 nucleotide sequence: TGTACCAGCAGCCGGGACTACTCCTACAATGAGCAGTTCTTC. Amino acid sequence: CTSSRDYSYNEQFF. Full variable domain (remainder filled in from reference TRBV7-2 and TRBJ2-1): GAGVSQSPSNKVTEKGKDVELRCDPISGHTALYWYRQSLGQGLEFLIYFQGNSAPDKSGLPSDRFSAERTGGSVSTLTIQRTQQEDSAVYLCTSSRDYSYNEQFFGPGTRLTVL.

CDR3 protein: CASSLTDDTGELFF. For the CDR3, the DNA is TGTGCCAGCAGCTTAACCGACGACACCGGGGAGCTGTTTTTT. This sequence joins TRBV7-3 and TRBJ2-2, with D unclear. The CDR3 consists of 14 residues. The V end lost 0 bases, the J end lost 3 bases, and 5 bases lay between the germline ends. Germline CDR1 SGHTA, CDR2 FQGTGA.

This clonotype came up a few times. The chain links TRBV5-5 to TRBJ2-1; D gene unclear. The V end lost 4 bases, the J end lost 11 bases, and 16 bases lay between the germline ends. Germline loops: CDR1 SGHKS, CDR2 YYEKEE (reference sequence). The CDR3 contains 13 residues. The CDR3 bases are TGTGCCAGCAGCGTGGGAAGGAGCCGAAAGCAGTTCTTC. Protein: CASSVGRSRKQFF.

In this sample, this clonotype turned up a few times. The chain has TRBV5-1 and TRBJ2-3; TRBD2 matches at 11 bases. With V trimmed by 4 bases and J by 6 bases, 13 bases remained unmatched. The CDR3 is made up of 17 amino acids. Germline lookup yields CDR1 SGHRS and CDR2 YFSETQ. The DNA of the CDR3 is TGCGCCAGCAGCACGGGGGAGCTAGCGGGGGGCAGGGATACGCAGTATTTT. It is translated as CASSTGELAGGRDTQYF.

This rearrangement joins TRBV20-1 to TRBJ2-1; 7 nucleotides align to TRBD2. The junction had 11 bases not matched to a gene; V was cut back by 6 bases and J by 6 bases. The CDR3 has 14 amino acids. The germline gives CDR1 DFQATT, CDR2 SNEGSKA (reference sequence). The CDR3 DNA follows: TGCAGTGCCCTAGCTAGCGGAAGAACCAATGAGCAGTTCTTC. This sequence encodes CSALASGRTNEQFF.

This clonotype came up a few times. The CDR3 nucleotides read TGCAGCGTTGAGCGGTGGCAGGGTAACACAGATACGCAGTATTTT. Translation gives CSVERWQGNTDTQYF. The V gene is TRBV29-1, the J gene TRBJ2-3; the D gene is possibly TRBD1 (5 bases). V was pared by 3 bases and J by 2 bases, with 15 bases between. Germline assignment: CDR1 SQVTM and CDR2 ANQGSEA. The CDR3 is 15 amino acids.

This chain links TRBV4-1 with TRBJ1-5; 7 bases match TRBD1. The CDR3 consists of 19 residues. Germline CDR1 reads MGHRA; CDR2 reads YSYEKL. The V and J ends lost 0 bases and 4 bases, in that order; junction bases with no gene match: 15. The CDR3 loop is CASSQDTRTLEGANQPQHF. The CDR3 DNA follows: TGCGCCAGCAGCCAAGATACCCGCACTTTGGAGGGGGCGAATCAGCCCCAGCATTTT.

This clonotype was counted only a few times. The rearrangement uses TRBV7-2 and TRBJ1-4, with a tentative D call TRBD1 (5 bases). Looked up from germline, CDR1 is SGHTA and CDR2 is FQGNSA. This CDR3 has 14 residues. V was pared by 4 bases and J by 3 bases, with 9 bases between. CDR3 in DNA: TGTGCCAGCAGCTACCGGGGGGCTAATGAAAAACTGTTTTTT. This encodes CASSYRGANEKLFF. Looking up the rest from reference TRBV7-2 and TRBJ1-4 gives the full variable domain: GAGVSQSPSNKVTEKGKDVELRCDPISGHTALYWYRQSLGQGLEFLIYFQGNSAPDKSGLPSDRFSAERTGGSVSTLTIQRTQQEDSAVYLCASSYRGANEKLFFGSGTQLSVL.

CDR3 sequence: CASSYLSVNTEAFF. As DNA, the CDR3 is TGTGCCAGCAGTTACCTCTCAGTGAACACTGAAGCTTTCTTT. This rearrangement joins TRBV28 to TRBJ1-1; D is unresolved. CDR1 is MDHEN and CDR2 is SYDVKM in the germline V gene. This CDR3 contains 14 residues. V gave up 4 bases and J gave up 0 bases, with 9 bases separating them.

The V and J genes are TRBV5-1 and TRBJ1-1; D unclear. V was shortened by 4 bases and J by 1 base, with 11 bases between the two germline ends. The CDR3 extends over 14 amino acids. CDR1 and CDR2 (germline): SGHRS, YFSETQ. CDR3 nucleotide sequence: TGCGCCAGCAGCGCCTCACATACGAACACTGAAGCTTTCTTT. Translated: CASSASHTNTEAFF.

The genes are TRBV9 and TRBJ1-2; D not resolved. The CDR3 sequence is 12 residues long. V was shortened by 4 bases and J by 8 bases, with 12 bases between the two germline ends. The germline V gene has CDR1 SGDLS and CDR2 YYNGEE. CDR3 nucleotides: TGTGCCAGCAGCATAGGTGACGCGGGCTACACCTTC. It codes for CASSIGDAGYTF.

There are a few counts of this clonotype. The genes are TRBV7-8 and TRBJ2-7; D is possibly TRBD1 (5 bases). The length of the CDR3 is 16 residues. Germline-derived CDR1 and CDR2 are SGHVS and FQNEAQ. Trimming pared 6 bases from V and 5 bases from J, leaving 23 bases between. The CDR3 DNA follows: TGTGCCAGCAGAGATCACAGGTTGAGCGCGAGGAACGAGCAGTACTTC. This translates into CASRDHRLSARNEQYF.

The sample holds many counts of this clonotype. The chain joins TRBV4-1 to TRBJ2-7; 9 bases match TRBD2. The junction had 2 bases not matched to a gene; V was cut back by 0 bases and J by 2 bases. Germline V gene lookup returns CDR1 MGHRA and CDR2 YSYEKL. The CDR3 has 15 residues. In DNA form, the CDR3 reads TGCGCCAGCAGCCAAGAGGTAGCGGGGGCCTACGAGCAGTACTTC. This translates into CASSQEVAGAYEQYF.

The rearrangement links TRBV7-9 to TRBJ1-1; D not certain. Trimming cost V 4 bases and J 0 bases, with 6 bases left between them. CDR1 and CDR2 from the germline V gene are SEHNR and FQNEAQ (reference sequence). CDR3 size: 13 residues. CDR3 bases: TGTGCCAGCAGCTATCCATTGAACACTGAAGCTTTCTTT. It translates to CASSYPLNTEAFF.

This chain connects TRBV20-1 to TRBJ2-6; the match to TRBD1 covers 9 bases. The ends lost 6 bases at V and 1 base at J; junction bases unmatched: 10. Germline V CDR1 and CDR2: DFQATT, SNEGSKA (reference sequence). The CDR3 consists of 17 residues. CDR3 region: CSAQPGQGRSGANVLTF. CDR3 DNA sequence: TGCAGTGCCCAACCGGGACAGGGCCGATCTGGGGCCAACGTCCTGACTTTC.

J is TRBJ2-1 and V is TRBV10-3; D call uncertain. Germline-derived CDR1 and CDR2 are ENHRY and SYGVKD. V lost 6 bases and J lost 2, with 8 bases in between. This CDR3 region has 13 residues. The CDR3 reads CAIREGTYNEQFF. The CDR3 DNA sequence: TGTGCCATCAGGGAAGGTACCTACAATGAGCAGTTCTTC.

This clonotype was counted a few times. The CDR3 here is CSAPGGGAEKLFF. The CDR3 bases are TGCAGTGCTCCCGGGGGGGGAGCGGAAAAACTGTTTTTT. The chain links TRBV20-1 to TRBJ1-4, with D possibly matching TRBD1 (5 bases). This CDR3 is 13 amino acids long. Germline-derived CDR1 and CDR2 are DFQATT and SNEGSKA (reference sequence). The germline V and J ends were trimmed by 5 bases and 8 bases, with 15 bases remaining between them.

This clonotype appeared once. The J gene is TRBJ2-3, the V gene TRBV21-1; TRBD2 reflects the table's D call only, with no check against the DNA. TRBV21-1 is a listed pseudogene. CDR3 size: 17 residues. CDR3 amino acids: CASSKPGPSSKEDTQYF. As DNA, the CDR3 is TGTGCCAGCAGCAAACCAGGCCCCTCGAGTAAGGAAGATACGCAGTATTTT.

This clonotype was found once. This CDR3 reads CASSYPQGSGSNQPQHF. The CDR3 nucleotides are TGTGCCAGCAGTTACCCTCAGGGTAGTGGGAGCAATCAGCCCCAGCATTTT. The chain uses TRBV6-6 and TRBJ1-5; D is possibly TRBD1 (5 bases). Trimming shortened V by 2 bases and J by 1 base, and 15 bases separated the two germline ends. Looked up from germline, CDR1 is MNHNY and CDR2 is SVGAGI (reference sequence). This CDR3 has 17 residues.

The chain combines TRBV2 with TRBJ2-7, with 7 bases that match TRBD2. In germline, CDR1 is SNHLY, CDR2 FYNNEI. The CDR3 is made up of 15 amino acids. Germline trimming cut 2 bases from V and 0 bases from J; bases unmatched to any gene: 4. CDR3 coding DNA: TGTGCCAGCAGTGAAATCGGCGGGGGCTCCTACGAGCAGTACTTC. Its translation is CASSEIGGGSYEQYF.

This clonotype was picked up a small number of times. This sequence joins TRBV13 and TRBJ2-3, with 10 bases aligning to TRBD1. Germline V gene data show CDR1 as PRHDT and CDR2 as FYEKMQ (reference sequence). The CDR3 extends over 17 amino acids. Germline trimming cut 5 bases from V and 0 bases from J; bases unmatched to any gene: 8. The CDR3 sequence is CASSQTLDRGSTDTQYF. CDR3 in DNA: TGTGCCAGCAGCCAAACGCTGGACAGGGGGAGCACAGATACGCAGTATTTT.

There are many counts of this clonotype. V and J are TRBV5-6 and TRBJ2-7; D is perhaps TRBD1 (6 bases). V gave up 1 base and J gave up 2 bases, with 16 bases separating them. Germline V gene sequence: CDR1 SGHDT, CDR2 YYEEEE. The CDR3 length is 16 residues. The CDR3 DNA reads TGTGCCAGCAGCTTGCAGATCGGGACACATCCCTACGAGCAGTACTTC. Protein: CASSLQIGTHPYEQYF.

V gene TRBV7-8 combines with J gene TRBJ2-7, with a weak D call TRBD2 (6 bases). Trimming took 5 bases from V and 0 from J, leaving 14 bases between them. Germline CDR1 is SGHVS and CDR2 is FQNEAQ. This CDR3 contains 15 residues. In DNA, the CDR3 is TGTGCCAGCAGCACATTAGCGGATAGCTCCTACGAGCAGTACTTC. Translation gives CASSTLADSSYEQYF.